This is a list of T cell receptor beta chains from one sample in a study of technical replicates of blood from several donors. The method was immunoSEQ multiplex PCR; TCRdb's version includes in-frame clones alone and lacks a portion of them. This sample yields about 80,000 clones, of which around 92% are seen a single time; 0.37% belongs to the top ten. The sample consisted of T cells isolated from PBMCs. The receptor source for this set is a human donor in good health. Each CDR3 is given with its conserved first and last residue. D genes are given only for firm matches. For some rows the clone size is stated as once, few or many, or as a class when expanded; others skip it.

clone_size	v_call	d_call	j_call	cdr3_aa	cdr3_nt
NA	TRBV6-5	NA	TRBJ2-3	CASSYTGTDTQYF	TGTGCCAGCAGTTACACGGGGACAGATACGCAGTATTTT
NA	TRBV2	TRBD1	TRBJ2-5	CASNKGQAFQETQYF	TGTGCCAGCAATAAGGGACAGGCCTTCCAAGAGACCCAGTACTTC
NA	TRBV29-1	TRBD1	TRBJ1-4	CSVSTGRSEKLFF	TGCAGCGTTTCGACAGGGAGGAGTGAAAAACTGTTTTTT
NA	TRBV9	NA	TRBJ2-7	CASSVELDSYEQYF	TGTGCCAGCAGCGTAGAACTCGATTCCTACGAGCAGTACTTC
NA	TRBV6-4	TRBD2	TRBJ2-4	CASSDTGLAGRKNIQYF	TGTGCCAGCAGTGATACAGGACTAGCGGGACGGAAAAACATTCAGTACTTC
NA	TRBV2	NA	TRBJ2-1	CASSPGHSGNEQFF	TGTGCCAGCAGCCCGGGACACTCGGGCAATGAGCAGTTCTTC
NA	TRBV6-5	TRBD1	TRBJ2-3	CASSTGGADTQYF	TGTGCCAGCAGTACAGGGGGCGCAGATACGCAGTATTTT
NA	TRBV6-5	NA	TRBJ1-2	CASRAGQRDYGYTF	TGTGCCAGCAGAGCTGGACAGCGCGACTATGGCTACACCTTC
NA	TRBV5-1	TRBD1	TRBJ1-2	CASSLAMMGQGNYGYTF	TGCGCCAGCAGCTTGGCCATGATGGGACAGGGGAACTATGGCTACACCTTC
NA	TRBV19	TRBD1	TRBJ1-5	CASSTDRELQPQHF	TGTGCCAGTAGTACGGACAGGGAGCTTCAGCCCCAGCATTTT
NA	TRBV9	TRBD1	TRBJ2-1	CASSVEGQGRHEQFF	TGTGCCAGCAGCGTAGAGGGACAGGGGAGACATGAGCAGTTCTTC
once	TRBV28	TRBD1	TRBJ1-2	CASSLSGTGIGYTF	TGTGCCAGCAGTTTATCCGGGACAGGGATTGGCTACACCTTC
NA	TRBV28	TRBD2	TRBJ2-3	CASSLPSGRGTDTQYF	TGTGCCAGCAGTCTTCCTAGCGGGAGGGGCACAGATACGCAGTATTTT
NA	TRBV7-2	TRBD1	TRBJ1-2	CASSPRGQSYGYTF	TGTGCCAGCAGCCCCAGGGGGCAGTCCTATGGCTACACCTTC
NA	TRBV5-4	NA	TRBJ2-2	CASSLFRENTGELFF	TGTGCCAGCAGCTTATTCAGGGAGAACACCGGGGAGCTGTTTTTT
NA	TRBV28	NA	TRBJ1-4	CASSQPVEKLFF	TGTGCCAGCAGCCAACCAGTAGAAAAACTGTTTTTT
once	TRBV28	TRBD1	TRBJ2-3	CASRDRGLGTQYF	TGTGCCAGCAGGGACAGGGGGCTAGGCACGCAGTATTTT
NA	TRBV11-2	NA	TRBJ2-3	CASSFLLGDTQYF	TGTGCCAGCAGCTTCTTACTAGGAGATACGCAGTATTTT
NA	TRBV28	TRBD2	TRBJ2-1	CASSIAGTSSYNEQFF	TGTGCCAGCAGTATTGCCGGGACTAGCTCCTACAATGAGCAGTTCTTC
NA	TRBV13	NA	TRBJ1-1	CASSPGDGNTEAFF	TGTGCCAGCAGCCCAGGGGACGGGAACACTGAAGCTTTCTTT
NA	TRBV5-4	TRBD1	TRBJ1-1	CASSPPDRGHEVAFF	TGTGCCAGCAGCCCTCCCGACAGGGGCCATGAGGTAGCTTTCTTT
NA	TRBV28	NA	TRBJ1-1	CASSLAGWDTEAFF	TGTGCCAGCAGTTTAGCGGGATGGGACACTGAAGCTTTCTTT
NA	TRBV6-5	NA	TRBJ2-7	CASSYRGRSYEQYF	TGTGCCAGCAGTTACAGGGGCCGCTCCTACGAGCAGTACTTC
once	TRBV15	NA	TRBJ1-3	CATSIVGGSGNTIYF	TGTGCCACCAGCATCGTCGGCGGCTCTGGAAACACCATATATTTT
NA	TRBV6-5	TRBD1	TRBJ2-5	CASRAAGGQTQYF	TGTGCCAGCAGGGCTGCAGGGGGCCAGACCCAGTACTTC
NA	TRBV28	TRBD1	TRBJ2-7	CASSHPGQGTREQYF	TGTGCCAGCAGCCATCCGGGACAGGGAACAAGGGAGCAGTACTTC
NA	TRBV30	TRBD1	TRBJ1-1	CAWARDRVDTEAFF	TGTGCCTGGGCCCGGGACAGGGTGGACACTGAAGCTTTCTTT
NA	TRBV19	NA	TRBJ2-5	CASRSYRDLETQYF	TGTGCCAGTAGGAGCTACAGGGATTTGGAGACCCAGTACTTC
NA	TRBV6-6	TRBD1	TRBJ1-5	CASSYSSQGVQPQHF	TGTGCCAGCAGTTACTCGTCGCAGGGGGTTCAGCCCCAGCATTTT
NA	TRBV9	NA	TRBJ1-5	CASSVEENQPQHF	TGTGCCAGCAGCGTAGAAGAGAATCAGCCCCAGCATTTT
NA	TRBV7-9	NA	TRBJ2-3	CASLGQGWADTQYF	TGTGCCAGCTTAGGGCAGGGATGGGCAGATACGCAGTATTTT
NA	TRBV9	NA	TRBJ2-1	CASSVVTNTGLNEQFF	TGTGCCAGCAGCGTAGTAACGAATACAGGGCTGAATGAGCAGTTCTTC
NA	TRBV28	TRBD1	TRBJ2-2	CASGMTGEDAGELFF	TGTGCCAGCGGGATGACAGGGGAGGACGCCGGGGAGCTGTTTTTT
NA	TRBV29-1	NA	TRBJ2-3	CSVELSTDTQYF	TGCAGCGTTGAACTGAGCACAGATACGCAGTATTTT
NA	TRBV20-1	NA	TRBJ2-7	CSASLGVEQYF	TGCAGTGCTAGCCTCGGAGTCGAGCAGTACTTC
NA	TRBV28	NA	TRBJ1-1	CASSLPGEGRTEAFF	TGTGCCAGCAGTTTACCCGGCGAGGGTCGCACTGAAGCTTTCTTT
NA	TRBV5-1	NA	TRBJ2-5	CASSLSGSGETQYF	TGCGCCAGCAGCTTGTCCGGGAGTGGCGAGACCCAGTACTTC
NA	TRBV9	NA	TRBJ1-2	CASSVDGVGYTF	TGTGCCAGCAGCGTAGATGGAGTTGGCTACACCTTC
NA	TRBV29-1	NA	TRBJ1-1	CSALRGEGNTEAFF	TGCAGCGCCCTCCGGGGGGAGGGGAACACTGAAGCTTTCTTT
NA	TRBV19	NA	TRBJ2-1	CASSIFTSALRTNEQFF	TGTGCCAGTAGTATATTTACATCGGCCTTGAGGACTAATGAGCAGTTCTTC
NA	TRBV28	NA	TRBJ2-1	CASSPGVNEQFF	TGTGCCAGCAGCCCTGGAGTGAATGAGCAGTTCTTC
NA	TRBV10-3	NA	TRBJ2-3	CAISEGRPTDTQYF	TGTGCCATCAGTGAGGGGAGGCCGACAGATACGCAGTATTTT
once	TRBV5-4	TRBD2	TRBJ2-3	CASSYGLAGEADTQYF	TGTGCCAGCAGCTACGGACTAGCGGGAGAAGCAGATACGCAGTATTTT
NA	TRBV4-1	TRBD2	TRBJ2-7	CASSPTRSGSAYEQYF	TGCGCCAGCAGCCCCACCCGTAGCGGGAGCGCCTACGAGCAGTACTTC
NA	TRBV7-2	NA	TRBJ1-5	CASSLTGPNQPQHF	TGTGCCAGCAGCTTAACAGGGCCCAATCAGCCCCAGCATTTT